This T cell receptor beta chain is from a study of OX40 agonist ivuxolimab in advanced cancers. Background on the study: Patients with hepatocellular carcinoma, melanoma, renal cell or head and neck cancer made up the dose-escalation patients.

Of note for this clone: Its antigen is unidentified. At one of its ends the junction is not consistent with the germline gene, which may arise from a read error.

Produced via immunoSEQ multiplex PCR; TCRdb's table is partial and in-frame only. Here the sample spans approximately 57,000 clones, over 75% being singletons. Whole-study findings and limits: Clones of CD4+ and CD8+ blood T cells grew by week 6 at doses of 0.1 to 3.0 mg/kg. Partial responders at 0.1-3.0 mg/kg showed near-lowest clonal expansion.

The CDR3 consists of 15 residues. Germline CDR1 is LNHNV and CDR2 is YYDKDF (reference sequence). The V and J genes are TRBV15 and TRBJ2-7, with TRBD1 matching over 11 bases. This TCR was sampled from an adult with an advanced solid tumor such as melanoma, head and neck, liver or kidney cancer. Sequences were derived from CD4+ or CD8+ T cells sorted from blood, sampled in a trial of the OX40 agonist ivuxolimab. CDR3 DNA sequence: TGTGCCACCAGCTACGGACAGGGGGCCGTCGACGAGCGGTACTTC. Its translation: CATSYGQGAVDERYF. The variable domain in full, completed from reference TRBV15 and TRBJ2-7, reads DAMVIQNPRYQVTQFGKPVTLSCSQTLNHNVMYWYQQKSSQAPKLLFHYYDKDFNNEADTPDNFQSRRPNTSFCFLDIRSPGLGDTAMYLCATSYGQGAVDERYFGPGTRLTVT.